This T cell receptor (beta chain) was sequenced during a study of shared clonotypes between healthy human individuals. Genomic DNA of every subset was divided equally among multiple immunoSEQ plates. Here immunoSEQ multiplex PCR was the method, and the copy in TCRdb shows in-frame clones only, minus some. Of 900,000 to 1,200,000 clones detected, approximately 78% appear once; the ten largest clones hold 0.55% to 0.7%. About this clone itself: This clone may be a read error of a much larger clone one base away.

The V gene's germline CDR1 is SEHNR and CDR2 FQNEAQ (reference sequence). The CDR3 length is 15 residues. The chain uses TRBV7-9 and TRBJ1-2; 10 bases are a match to TRBD1. The source of this sequence is a man aged 18 to 29 in good health. Some clones in this sample may be carry-over from other donors' samples. The material sequenced was memory CD4+ T cells from PBMCs. Subset: CD45RA-negative fraction. The CDR3 region is CASSWGTGANYSYTF. The CDR3 nucleotides read TGTGCCAGCAGCTGGGGGACAGGGGCTAACTATAGCTACACCTTC.